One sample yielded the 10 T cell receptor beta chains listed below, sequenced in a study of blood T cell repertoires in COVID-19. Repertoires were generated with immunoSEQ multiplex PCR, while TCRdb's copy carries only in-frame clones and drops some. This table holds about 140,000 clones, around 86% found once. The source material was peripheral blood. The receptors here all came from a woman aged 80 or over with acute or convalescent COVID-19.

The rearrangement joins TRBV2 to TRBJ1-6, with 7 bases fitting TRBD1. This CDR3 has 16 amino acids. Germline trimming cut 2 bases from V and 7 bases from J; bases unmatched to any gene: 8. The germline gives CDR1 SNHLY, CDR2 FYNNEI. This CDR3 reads CASSERWTGVNSPLHF. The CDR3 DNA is TGTGCCAGCAGTGAACGATGGACAGGCGTCAATTCACCCCTCCACTTT.

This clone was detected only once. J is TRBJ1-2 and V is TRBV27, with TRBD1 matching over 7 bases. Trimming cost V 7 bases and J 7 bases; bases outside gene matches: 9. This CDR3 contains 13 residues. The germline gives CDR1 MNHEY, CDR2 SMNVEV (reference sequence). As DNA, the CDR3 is TGTGCCAGCACATCTCAGACAGGGCTTGGCTACACCTTC. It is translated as CASTSQTGLGYTF.

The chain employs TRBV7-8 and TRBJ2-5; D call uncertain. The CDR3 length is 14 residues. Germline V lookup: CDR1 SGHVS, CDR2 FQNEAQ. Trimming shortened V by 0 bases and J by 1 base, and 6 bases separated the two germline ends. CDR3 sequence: CASSLARIQETQYF. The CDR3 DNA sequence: TGTGCCAGCAGCTTAGCCAGGATCCAAGAGACCCAGTACTTC. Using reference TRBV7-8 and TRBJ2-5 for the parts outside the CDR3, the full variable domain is GAGVSQSPRYKVAKRGQDVALRCDPISGHVSLFWYQQALGQGPEFLTYFQNEAQLDKSGLPSDRFFAERPEGSVSTLKIQRTQQEDSAVYLCASSLARIQETQYFGPGTRLLVL.

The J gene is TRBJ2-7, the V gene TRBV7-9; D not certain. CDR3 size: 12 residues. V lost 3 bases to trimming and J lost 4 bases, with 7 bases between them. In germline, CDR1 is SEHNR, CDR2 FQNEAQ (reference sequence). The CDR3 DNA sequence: TGTGCCAGCAGCTTGCGCAATTACGAGCAGTACTTC. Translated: CASSLRNYEQYF.

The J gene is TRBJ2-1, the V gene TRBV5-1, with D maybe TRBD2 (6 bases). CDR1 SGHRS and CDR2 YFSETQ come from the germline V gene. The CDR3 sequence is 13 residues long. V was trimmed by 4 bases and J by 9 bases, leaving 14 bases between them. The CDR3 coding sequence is TGCGCCAGCAGCCTGACTAGATCCGGTGAGCAGTTCTTC. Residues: CASSLTRSGEQFF.

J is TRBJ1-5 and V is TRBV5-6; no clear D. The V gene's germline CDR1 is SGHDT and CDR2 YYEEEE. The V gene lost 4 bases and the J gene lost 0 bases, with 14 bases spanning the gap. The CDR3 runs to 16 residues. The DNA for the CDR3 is TGTGCCAGCAGCAAGGGAGGGTTTTTTAGCAATCAGCCCCAGCATTTT. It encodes CASSKGGFFSNQPQHF.

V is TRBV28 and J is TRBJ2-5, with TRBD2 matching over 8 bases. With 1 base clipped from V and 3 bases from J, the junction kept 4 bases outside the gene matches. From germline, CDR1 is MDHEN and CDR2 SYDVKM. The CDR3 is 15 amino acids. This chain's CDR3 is CASSLSGGAKETQYF. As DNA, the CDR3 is TGTGCCAGCAGTTTATCCGGGGGGGCCAAAGAGACCCAGTACTTC.

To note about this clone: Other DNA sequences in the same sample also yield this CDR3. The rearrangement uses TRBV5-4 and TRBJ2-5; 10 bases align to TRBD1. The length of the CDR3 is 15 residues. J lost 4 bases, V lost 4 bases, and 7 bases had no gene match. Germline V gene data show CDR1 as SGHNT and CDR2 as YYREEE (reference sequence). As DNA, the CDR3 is TGTGCCAGCAGCGCCCGGGACAGGGGTGGAGAGACCCAGTACTTC. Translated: CASSARDRGGETQYF. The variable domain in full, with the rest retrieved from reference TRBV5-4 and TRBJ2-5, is ETGVTQSPTHLIKTRGQQVTLRCSSQSGHNTVSWYQQALGQGPQFIFQYYREEENGRGNFPPRFSGLQFPNYSSELNVNALELDDSALYLCASSARDRGGETQYFGPGTRLLVL.

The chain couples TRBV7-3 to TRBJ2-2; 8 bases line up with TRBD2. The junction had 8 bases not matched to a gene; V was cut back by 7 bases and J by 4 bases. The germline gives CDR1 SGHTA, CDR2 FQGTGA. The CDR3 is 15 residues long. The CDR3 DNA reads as TGTGCCAGCACCAACCGGGAGGGGCCCACCGGGGAGCTGTTTTTT. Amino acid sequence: CASTNREGPTGELFF.

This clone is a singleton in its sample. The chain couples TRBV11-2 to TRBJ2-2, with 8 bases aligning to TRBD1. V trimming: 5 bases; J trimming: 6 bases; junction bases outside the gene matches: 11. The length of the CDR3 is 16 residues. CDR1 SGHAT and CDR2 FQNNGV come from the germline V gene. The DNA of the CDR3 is TGTGCCAGCAGCATAACAGGGGGTCTCGTCGCCGGGGAGCTGTTTTTT. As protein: CASSITGGLVAGELFF.